The 30 T cell receptor beta chains in this list originate from one sample, sequenced in a study of neurological immune-mediated disorders (dated by TCRdb to between 2018 and 2020). The protocol used for the library was 5' RACE. Sequencing instrument: Illumina HiSeq 2500. TCRdb handled the public reads itself, with Q25 trimming in fastp and clone calling in MiXCR, and kept productive beta chains. Each CDR3 protein gets just one entry, which takes the most common genes and DNA from the rows behind it. For this sample there are more than 35,000 distinct CDR3 sequences; 10% appear just once. About 7% of the sample belongs to the ten largest clones. Sample: PBMCs. These receptors were collected from a woman aged 30 to 39 with HTLV-1-associated myelopathy (HAM/TSP).

This clonotype was detected ten times or more. The chain combines TRBV20-1 with TRBJ1-3; maybe TRBD1 (5 bases). V gave up 5 bases and J gave up 1 base, with 18 bases separating them. Germline V gives CDR1 DFQATT, CDR2 SNEGSKA (reference sequence). The length of the CDR3 is 16 residues. Here the CDR3 reads CSAGSGAGLSGNTIYF. The CDR3, as DNA: TGCAGTGCTGGATCCGGAGCAGGGTTATCTGGAAACACCATATATTTT.

In its sample, this clonotype was seen many times. The rearrangement uses TRBV20-1 and TRBJ2-2; 9 nucleotides align to TRBD1. Germline assignment: CDR1 DFQATT and CDR2 SNEGSKA (reference sequence). Trimming cost V 6 bases and J 5 bases; bases outside gene matches: 10. The CDR3 spans 15 residues. In nucleotides, the CDR3 is TGCAGTGCCAGCGCTAAGGACAGGGGAACCGGGGAGCTGTTTTTT. This encodes CSASAKDRGTGELFF.

In its sample, this clonotype is medium-sized. The J gene is TRBJ1-5, the V gene TRBV20-1; D gene unclear. The CDR3 has 13 residues. The V gene's germline CDR1 is DFQATT and CDR2 SNEGSKA (reference sequence). V shed 3 bases and J shed 2 bases, with 8 bases lying between them. CDR3 bases: TGCAGTGCTAGGGGAGGAGGCAATCAGCCCCAGCATTTT. This sequence encodes CSARGGGNQPQHF.

At least ten counts were recorded for this clonotype. The J gene is TRBJ1-2, the V gene TRBV12-3 or TRBV12-4; D possibly corresponds to TRBD1 (6 bases). V lost 6 bases and J lost 3, with 11 bases in between. The length of the CDR3 is 13 residues. The CDR3 protein is CASSQNRDYGYTF. CDR3 DNA sequence: TGTGCCAGCAGCCAGAACAGGGACTATGGCTACACCTTC.

The sample holds many counts of this clonotype. The chain carries TRBV3-1 and TRBJ1-2; weak D call: TRBD1 (6 bases). The CDR3 is 15 amino acids. Trimming left V 0 bases short and J 7 bases short, with 15 bases between. Germline CDR1 and CDR2: LGHDT and YNNKEL (reference sequence). The CDR3 region has the DNA TGTGCCAGCAGCCAAGAAGGCGGGGGCGGTTTTGGCTACACCTTC. It encodes CASSQEGGGGFGYTF. The complete variable domain, with remaining parts taken from reference TRBV3-1 and TRBJ1-2, reads DTAVSQTPKYLVTQMGNDKSIKCEQNLGHDTMYWYKQDSKKFLKIMFSYNNKELIINETVPNRFSPKSPDKAHLNLHINSLELGDSAVYFCASSQEGGGGFGYTFGSGTRLTVV.

This clonotype counts as medium-sized. The chain carries TRBV20-1 and TRBJ2-3; TRBD2 aligns across 16 bases. The CDR3 is 16 amino acids. Germline values: CDR1 DFQATT, CDR2 SNEGSKA (reference sequence). V dropped 3 bases and J dropped 9; count of bases not matched to a gene: 9. Written as DNA, the CDR3 is TGCAGTGCTAGTTTTGCAGGGACTAGCGGGGGGGTGACGCAGTATTTT. Translated, it gives CSASFAGTSGGVTQYF.

This clonotype was seen ten or more times. The V and J genes are TRBV7-2 and TRBJ2-1; TRBD2 might be the D (6 bases). V was shortened by 5 bases and J by 1 base, with 18 bases between the two germline ends. The CDR3 contains 17 residues. The V gene's germline CDR1 is SGHTA and CDR2 FQGNSA. CDR3 protein: CASSTTRGSGSYNEQFF. The CDR3 DNA is TGTGCCAGCAGCACCACCCGGGGGTCCGGGTCCTACAATGAGCAGTTCTTC.

This clonotype occurred many times. V and J are TRBV5-6 and TRBJ2-1, with 11 nucleotides matching TRBD1. Losses at the gene ends were 4 bases for V and 9 bases for J; bases not matched to a gene: 12. The length of the CDR3 is 16 residues. The germline V gene encodes CDR1 SGHDT and CDR2 YYEEEE. In DNA form, the CDR3 reads TGTGCCAGCAGCACCCCCGGGACAGGGGGTGTCGGTGAGCAGTTCTTC. Translating gives CASSTPGTGGVGEQFF.

This clonotype was seen ten or more times. The rearrangement links TRBV20-1 to TRBJ2-4; D is perhaps TRBD1 (6 bases). V was shortened by 6 bases and J by 5 bases, with 26 bases between the two germline ends. There are 17 residues in the CDR3. Germline CDR1 reads DFQATT; CDR2 reads SNEGSKA (reference sequence). The DNA of the CDR3 is TGCAGTGCAACAAGACAGGCCGGGGTGACTTCCCAAAACATTCAGTACTTC. This codes for CSATRQAGVTSQNIQYF.

This clonotype was detected ten times or more. The genes are TRBV20-1 and TRBJ1-4; D gene ambiguous. The CDR3 has 12 amino acids. Germline CDR1 and CDR2: DFQATT and SNEGSKA (reference sequence). V was trimmed by 0 bases and J by 6 bases, leaving 5 bases between them. CDR3 sequence (DNA): TGCAGTGCTAGAGAGTCCGATGAAAAACTGTTTTTT. Translation gives CSARESDEKLFF.

V usage is TRBV20-1 and J usage is TRBJ1-2; D gene uncertain. Germline lookup yields CDR1 DFQATT and CDR2 SNEGSKA (reference sequence). Trimming left V 6 bases short and J 6 bases short, with 14 bases between. CDR3 length: 12 residues. The CDR3 protein is CSALRFSDGYTF. Written as DNA, the CDR3 is TGCAGTGCCCTACGATTCTCGGATGGCTACACCTTC.

Ten or more counts support this clonotype. The J gene is TRBJ2-7, the V gene TRBV20-1; D call uncertain. V shed 3 bases and J shed 3 bases, with 9 bases lying between them. The CDR3 loop spans 12 amino acids. Germline CDR1 and CDR2: DFQATT and SNEGSKA (reference sequence). This chain's CDR3 is CSASPYSYEQYF. The CDR3 bases are TGCAGTGCTAGTCCTTACAGCTACGAGCAGTACTTC.

This clonotype was counted ten times or more. V usage is TRBV20-1 and J usage is TRBJ2-7; D may be TRBD1 or TRBD2 (6 bases each). This CDR3 contains 14 residues. Deletions cut 0 bases from V and 3 bases from J, with 12 bases between. Looked up from germline, CDR1 is DFQATT and CDR2 is SNEGSKA (reference sequence). This chain's CDR3 is CSARDHRGHYEQYF. The CDR3 nucleotides read TGCAGTGCTAGAGATCACCGGGGGCACTACGAGCAGTACTTC.

The genes are TRBV12-3 or TRBV12-4 and TRBJ2-5; maybe TRBD1 (5 bases). The CDR3 length is 14 residues. The V and J ends lost 5 bases and 3 bases respectively, with 13 bases between them. The chain's CDR3 is CASSNLDNEETQYF. The CDR3 nucleotides read TGTGCCAGCAGTAACCTGGACAACGAAGAGACCCAGTACTTC.

The V gene is TRBV5-1, the J gene TRBJ2-7; D may be TRBD1 or TRBD2 (5 bases each). V was trimmed by 6 bases and J by 2 bases, leaving 18 bases between them. Germline CDR1 and CDR2: SGHRS and YFSETQ. The CDR3 covers 15 residues. The CDR3 DNA reads as TGCGCCAGCATCTCCACTGGACCGGGGCCCTACGAGCAGTACTTC. It specifies CASISTGPGPYEQYF. Variable domain in full (rest from reference TRBV5-1 and TRBJ2-7): KAGVTQTPRYLIKTRGQQVTLSCSPISGHRSVSWYQQTPGQGLQFLFEYFSETQRNKGNFPGRFSGRQFSNSRSEMNVSTLELGDSALYLCASISTGPGPYEQYFGPGTRLTVT.

This clonotype was observed at least ten times. V is TRBV27 and J is TRBJ1-2, with unresolved D. The CDR3 spans 11 residues. The germline CDR1 and CDR2 sequences are MNHEY and SMNVEV (reference sequence). V was pared by 4 bases and J by 8 bases, with 8 bases between. CDR3 DNA: TGTGCCAGCAGTTCCGGTGGCGGCTACACCTTC. Encoded protein: CASSSGGGYTF.

This clonotype has a count of ten or more. The V gene is TRBV24-1, the J gene TRBJ2-3; possible D gene TRBD2, 6 bases. This CDR3 comprises 13 residues. CDR1 is KGHDR and CDR2 is SFDVKD in the germline V gene. Deletions cut 7 bases from V and 1 base from J, with 8 bases between. CDR3 coding DNA: TGTGCCACCAGGGAGCGGGGCACAGATACGCAGTATTTT. This gives the protein CATRERGTDTQYF.

In its sample, this clonotype was seen many times. V and J are TRBV20-1 and TRBJ1-3; 7 bases align to TRBD1. The CDR3 loop spans 15 amino acids. V trimming: 5 bases; J trimming: 0 bases; junction bases outside the gene matches: 7. Germline CDR1 and CDR2: DFQATT and SNEGSKA (reference sequence). CDR3 sequence: CSAQGQANSGNTIYF. The CDR3 coding sequence is TGCAGTGCTCAAGGACAGGCAAACTCTGGAAACACCATATATTTT.

This clonotype was detected many times. The J gene is TRBJ2-6, the V gene TRBV5-1; perhaps D is TRBD1 or TRBD2 (5 bases each). Germline assignment: CDR1 SGHRS and CDR2 YFSETQ. Trimming took off 5 bases at V and 4 bases at J, with 10 bases between the two ends. CDR3 length: 14 amino acids. The CDR3 sequence is CASSGGTGANVLTF. In DNA form, the CDR3 reads TGCGCCAGCAGTGGGGGTACGGGGGCCAACGTCCTGACTTTC.

This clonotype is medium-sized. The chain combines TRBV15 with TRBJ1-2, with 9 bases that match TRBD1. Trimming took 6 bases from V and 3 from J; bases not matched to a gene: 8. Germline CDR1 reads LNHNV; CDR2 reads YYDKDF (reference sequence). The length of the CDR3 is 15 residues. The DNA for the CDR3 is TGTGCCACCAGTACGGACAGGGGTTTAGACTATGGCTACACCTTC. Residues: CATSTDRGLDYGYTF.

This clonotype was picked up many times. This chain uses TRBV18 with TRBJ1-1, with no clear D. Germline CDR1 KGHSH, CDR2 LQKENI. The CDR3 is 13 amino acids. With 3 bases removed from V and 8 bases from J, the gap between germline ends came to 13 bases. The DNA of the CDR3 is TGTGCCAGCTCACCCGACACGGTGGGCGAAGCTTTCTTT. This sequence encodes CASSPDTVGEAFF.

On this clonotype itself: This may be a read error, as it is one base from a much larger clone. This chain links TRBV5-1 with TRBJ2-1, with D tentatively TRBD2 (6 bases). Germline V CDR1 and CDR2: SGHRS, YFSETQ. The germline V and J ends were trimmed by 5 bases and 7 bases, with 7 bases remaining between them. The CDR3 runs 11 residues. CDR3 coding DNA: TGCGCCAGCAGACGGGGGAATGAGCAGTTCTTC. Encoded protein: CASRRGNEQFF.

Many counts were recorded for this clonotype. Here the CDR3 DNA reads TGCAGTGCTAGGGCTAGCGGGGGGGATTACACAGATACGCAGTATTTT. Translating it yields CSARASGGDYTDTQYF. The V call is TRBV20-1, the J call TRBJ2-3; 12 nucleotides line up with TRBD2. V lost 3 bases to trimming and J lost 2 bases; unmatched junction nucleotides: 6. Germline V gives CDR1 DFQATT, CDR2 SNEGSKA (reference sequence). The CDR3 length is 16 residues.

This clonotype was counted between two and nine times. The V call is TRBV20-1, the J call TRBJ1-3, with D possibly TRBD1 on 6 matching bases. CDR1 and CDR2 (germline): DFQATT, SNEGSKA (reference sequence). V gave up 5 bases and J gave up 4 bases, with 15 bases separating them. The CDR3 is 14 residues long. DNA for the CDR3: TGCAGTGCTTACGACGGTGGACAGGGAAACACCATATATTTT. Translated, it gives CSAYDGGQGNTIYF.

This clonotype has ten or more counts. This sequence joins TRBV12-3 or TRBV12-4 and TRBJ2-3, with no clear D. The CDR3 is 13 residues long. V lost 2 bases and J 8 bases, leaving 11 bases between the germline ends. The DNA for the CDR3 is TGTGCCAGCAGTTTATTAAACGTGGGTACGCAGTATTTT. This codes for CASSLLNVGTQYF.

This clonotype counts as medium-sized. The J gene is TRBJ2-7, the V gene TRBV20-1, with D possibly TRBD2 on 5 matching bases. The germline V gene has CDR1 DFQATT and CDR2 SNEGSKA (reference sequence). V lost 0 bases, J lost 4 bases, and 16 bases lay in between. The CDR3 contains 15 residues. The CDR3 DNA is TGCAGTGCTAGAGAGTATATTGGTACTAGATACGAGCAGTACTTC. Translated: CSAREYIGTRYEQYF.

This clonotype was seen at least ten times. The chain has TRBV5-4 and TRBJ2-3; 11 bases line up with TRBD2. The V gene end was trimmed by 4 bases and the J gene end by 1 base; junction bases not matched to a gene: 14. Germline V gene data show CDR1 as SGHNT and CDR2 as YYREEE (reference sequence). The CDR3 is 19 amino acids. The CDR3 here is CASSPPGVAGGLGTDTQYF. The CDR3 DNA reads as TGTGCCAGCAGCCCGCCCGGGGTAGCGGGGGGGCTGGGCACAGATACGCAGTATTTT. Full variable domain (missing parts from reference TRBV5-4 and TRBJ2-3): ETGVTQSPTHLIKTRGQQVTLRCSSQSGHNTVSWYQQALGQGPQFIFQYYREEENGRGNFPPRFSGLQFPNYSSELNVNALELDDSALYLCASSPPGVAGGLGTDTQYFGPGTRLTVL.

The table lists this clonotype with many counts. V is TRBV20-1 and J is TRBJ2-1; D could derive from TRBD1 or TRBD2 (6 bases each). In germline, CDR1 is DFQATT, CDR2 SNEGSKA (reference sequence). This CDR3 contains 13 residues. Between the trimmed V and J ends, which lost 6 bases and 2 bases, there was a span of 11 bases. In DNA, the CDR3 is TGCAGTGCAATGGGGGGCGCCTACAATGAGCAGTTCTTC. Protein: CSAMGGAYNEQFF.

This clonotype came up many times. V and J are TRBV5-1 and TRBJ2-3; D gene ambiguous. The CDR3 covers 14 residues. V lost 4 bases and J lost 0, with 9 bases in between. Germline V gene sequence: CDR1 SGHRS, CDR2 YFSETQ. The CDR3 loop reads CASSAEFSTDTQYF. The DNA of the CDR3 is TGCGCCAGCAGCGCGGAATTTAGCACAGATACGCAGTATTTT. The complete variable domain, with remaining parts taken from reference TRBV5-1 and TRBJ2-3, reads KAGVTQTPRYLIKTRGQQVTLSCSPISGHRSVSWYQQTPGQGLQFLFEYFSETQRNKGNFPGRFSGRQFSNSRSEMNVSTLELGDSALYLCASSAEFSTDTQYFGPGTRLTVL.

This clonotype appeared a single time. Its ends do not fully match the called genes, so a read error is possible. CDR3 sequence (DNA): TGTGCCACCAGCAGAGAAGGCAGGGGAGGGCATGAGAAGTTCTTC. It yields the protein CATSREGRGGHEKFF. J is TRBJ2-1 and V is TRBV15; a possible D gene is TRBD2 (7 bases). From germline, CDR1 is LNHNV and CDR2 YYDKDF (reference sequence). This CDR3 has 15 residues.